This TCR beta chain was captured by sequencing in a study of shared clonotypes between healthy human individuals. Looked up from germline, CDR1 is SGHRS and CDR2 is YFSETQ. The CDR3 sequence is 11 residues long. With 3 bases removed from V and 7 bases from J, the gap between germline ends came to 8 bases. This table comes from immunoSEQ multiplex PCR, and its TCRdb copy is limited to in-frame clones, with some not included. The sample has 450,000 to 500,000 clones; 76% are singletons. Material: PBMCs. The chain links TRBV5-1 to TRBJ2-7; no clear D. The sequence was collected from a woman in her thirties or forties in good health. Some clones in this sample may be carry-over from other donors' samples. The CDR3 nucleotides read TGCGCCAGCAGCTCCTCAGTAGAGCAGTACTTC. It encodes CASSSSVEQYF.